Each of the 15 T cell receptor beta chains below was sequenced from the same sample in a study of blood T cell repertoires in COVID-19. Here immunoSEQ multiplex PCR was the method, and the copy in TCRdb shows in-frame clones only, minus some. Of some 120,000 clones in the sample, approximately 87% were seen once. Sequencing was performed on peripheral blood. The receptors stem from a woman between 45 and 65 years old with acute or convalescent COVID-19.

The chain carries TRBV7-3 and TRBJ2-3; 11 bases align to TRBD2. The CDR3 has 18 residues. CDR1 and CDR2 (germline): SGHTA, FQGTGA. The ends lost 4 bases at V and 6 bases at J; junction bases unmatched: 15. The CDR3 DNA reads TGTGCCAGCAGCTCCCTAGCGGGGGGCTCGGCGTCGGCGGATACGCAGTATTTT. It yields the protein CASSSLAGGSASADTQYF.

CDR3 DNA: TGTGCCACCAGCAGAGGGGGCGGACAGGGAAGCAATCAGCCCCAGCATTTT. Residues: CATSRGGGQGSNQPQHF. The chain carries TRBV15 and TRBJ1-5, with 8 bases fitting TRBD1. The CDR3 length is 17 residues. CDR1 and CDR2 from the germline V gene are LNHNV and YYDKDF (reference sequence). The V gene end was trimmed by 1 base and the J gene end by 1 base; junction bases not matched to a gene: 6.

The V call is TRBV7-2, the J call TRBJ2-3; 8 bases are a match to TRBD2. CDR3 length: 15 residues. The junction had 9 bases not matched to a gene; V was cut back by 5 bases and J by 5 bases. CDR1 and CDR2 from the germline V gene are SGHTA and FQGNSA. CDR3 sequence: CASSPRGSGEDTQYF. In DNA, the CDR3 is TGTGCCAGCAGCCCGCGGGGTAGCGGGGAAGATACGCAGTATTTT.

The gene calls are TRBV5-8 and TRBJ2-5; TRBD1 is a possible D gene (5 bases). Germline V gene data show CDR1 as SGHTS and CDR2 as YDEGEE. Trimming stripped 4 bases from V and 5 bases from J, with 9 bases between. This CDR3 region has 12 residues. Written as DNA, the CDR3 is TGTGCCAGCAGCCTCAGGGCGGAGACCCAGTACTTC. This gives the protein CASSLRAETQYF.

CDR3 sequence: CASSTTSGRSYNEQFF. CDR3 DNA sequence: TGTGCCAGTAGTACAACTAGCGGGAGATCTTACAATGAGCAGTTCTTC. This chain uses TRBV19 with TRBJ2-1, with 11 bases identical to TRBD2. Trimming at V came to 4 bases and at J to 4 bases, leaving 6 bases not matched to a gene. The CDR3 has 16 residues. Per germline, CDR1 LNHDA and CDR2 SQIVND (reference sequence).

This clone showed up just once. The chain carries TRBV6-1 and TRBJ1-1; D might be TRBD1 (5 bases). The CDR3 has 13 residues. Germline assignment: CDR1 MNHNS and CDR2 SASEGT. Trimming removed 2 bases at V and 7 bases at J, with 11 bases between. In DNA form, the CDR3 reads TGTGCCAGCAGTGAAAGTACGGGGGGTGAAGCTTTCTTT. As protein: CASSESTGGEAFF.

This clone was picked up one time. The chain combines TRBV18 with TRBJ2-5, with 8 bases matching TRBD2. The CDR3 spans 16 residues. Unmatched junction bases numbered 6, after V lost 2 bases and J lost 1 base. CDR1 and CDR2 (germline): KGHSH, LQKENI. Written as DNA, the CDR3 is TGTGCCAGCTCACCAATGGACGCGGGAGGCCAAGAGACCCAGTACTTC. This translates into CASSPMDAGGQETQYF.

The chain joins TRBV30 to TRBJ1-6; D remains ambiguous. Germline V CDR1 and CDR2: GTSNPN, SVGIG (reference sequence). The CDR3 sequence is 13 residues long. The V gene lost 0 bases and the J gene lost 14 bases, with 14 bases spanning the gap. CDR3 in amino acids: CAWSVSEGSSLHF. Here the CDR3 DNA reads TGTGCCTGGAGTGTATCGGAGGGTTCGTCCCTCCACTTT.

CDR3 bases: TGTGCCAGCAGTTTAGCCCAGGGCACTGAAGCTTTCTTT. It is translated as CASSLAQGTEAFF. This chain connects TRBV12-3 or TRBV12-4 to TRBJ1-1; possible D gene TRBD1, 5 bases. V lost 0 bases and J 4 bases, leaving 6 bases between the germline ends. This CDR3 spans 13 amino acids.

This rearrangement joins TRBV6-2 or TRBV6-3 to TRBJ2-6; no clear D. The CDR3 runs 14 residues. Looked up from germline, CDR1 is MNHEY and CDR2 is SVGEGT. Trimming removed 2 bases at V and 1 base at J, with 3 bases between. This CDR3 is CASSYRSGANVLTF. The CDR3 bases are TGTGCCAGCAGTTACCGGTCTGGGGCCAACGTCCTGACTTTC.

CDR3 sequence (DNA): TGTGCCAGCTCACCACTGAGGGACACAGATACGCAGTATTTT. It encodes CASSPLRDTDTQYF. The gene calls are TRBV18 and TRBJ2-3; D perhaps matches TRBD2 (5 bases). Deletions cut 1 base from V and 2 bases from J, with 7 bases between. This CDR3 contains 14 residues. CDR1 and CDR2 from the germline V gene are KGHSH and LQKENI. Full variable domain (outside the CDR3, taken from reference TRBV18 and TRBJ2-3): NAGVMQNPRHLVRRRGQEARLRCSPMKGHSHVYWYRQLPEEGLKFMVYLQKENIIDESGMPKERFSAEFPKEGPSILRIQQVVRGDSAAYFCASSPLRDTDTQYFGPGTRLTVL.

Written as DNA, the CDR3 is TGTGCCAGCAGCTTGGCCAAGGGGGCGCGTGGCTACACCTTC. The encoded protein is CASSLAKGARGYTF. V gene TRBV5-6 combines with J gene TRBJ1-2; TRBD1 aligns across 7 bases. V lost 0 bases and J lost 7; bases outside the gene matches: 6. CDR1 and CDR2 from the germline V gene are SGHDT and YYEEEE. This CDR3 region has 14 residues.

J is TRBJ1-2 and V is TRBV6-5; 10 nucleotides align to TRBD1. Germline assignment: CDR1 MNHEY and CDR2 SVGAGI. V lost 5 bases to trimming and J lost 8 bases; unmatched junction nucleotides: 8. The CDR3 spans 14 residues. The CDR3 sequence is CASSLDRGLNGYTF. The CDR3 nucleotides are TGTGCCAGCAGTCTCGACAGGGGGCTAAACGGCTACACCTTC.

The chain employs TRBV5-4 and TRBJ1-2; weak D call: TRBD1 (5 bases). V was pared by 1 base and J by 7 bases, with 11 bases between. In germline, CDR1 is SGHNT, CDR2 YYREEE (reference sequence). The CDR3 is made up of 13 amino acids. The CDR3 nucleotides read TGTGCCAGCAGCTTGCAGGGCGTCGGTGGCTACACCTTC. Encoded protein: CASSLQGVGGYTF.

The chain links TRBV29-1 to TRBJ2-5; D gene unclear. This CDR3 comprises 12 residues. Germline V lookup: CDR1 SQVTM, CDR2 ANQGSEA. V was shortened by 7 bases and J by 5 bases, with 14 bases between the two germline ends. The CDR3 DNA is TGCAGCGGGAGCTCCGGGTCCGAGACCCAGTACTTC. Translation: CSGSSGSETQYF.